A single sample is the source of the 27 T cell receptor beta chains below, sequenced in a study of T-cell memory formation after mild COVID-19. TCRdb recomputed calls from the 5' RACE reads with MiXCR, one row per CDR3 protein. The profile shows more than 250,000 distinct CDR3 sequences, 16% of them singletons. The sequenced material came from PBMCs or a T cell subset sorted from them (not recorded which). The receptor set was obtained from a man between 18 and 35 years old who had mild COVID-19 (a few samples of this study predate the infection). Cell type and time point are not known.

The CDR3 here is CSASKGLYEQYV. In DNA form, the CDR3 reads TGCAGTGCTAGTAAGGGACTATACGAGCAGTACGTC. This sequence joins TRBV20-1 and TRBJ2-7; 7 nucleotides line up with TRBD2. Germline loops: CDR1 DFQATT, CDR2 SNEGSKA (reference sequence). The CDR3 extends over 12 amino acids. V lost 3 bases and J lost 4; bases outside the gene matches: 3.

The rearrangement uses TRBV29-1 and TRBJ1-2; D ambiguous. The CDR3 is 14 amino acids. Per the germline V gene, CDR1 is SQVTM and CDR2 is ANQGSEA. Between the trimmed V and J ends, which lost 4 bases and 3 bases, there was a span of 15 bases. The CDR3 region has the DNA TGCAGCGTTGTGGACCGAGATCGAGACTATGGCTACACCTTC. This encodes CSVVDRDRDYGYTF.

The chain links TRBV20-1 to TRBJ2-2, with 8 bases identical to TRBD1. Germline assignment: CDR1 DFQATT and CDR2 SNEGSKA (reference sequence). V gave up 3 bases and J gave up 0 bases; unmatched junction bases: 9. This CDR3 has 17 amino acids. Written as DNA, the CDR3 is TGCAGTGCTAGGGTGCGGACAGGGTTAACGAACACCGGGGAGCTGTTTTTT. Translating it yields CSARVRTGLTNTGELFF.

The chain has TRBV5-1 and TRBJ2-1, with D hard to call. There are 12 residues in the CDR3. Germline CDR1 reads SGHRS; CDR2 reads YFSETQ. Trimming left V 2 bases short and J 8 bases short, with 8 bases between. The CDR3 sequence is CASSFYGYEQFF. CDR3 nucleotide sequence: TGCGCCAGCAGCTTTTACGGATATGAGCAGTTCTTC.

This clonotype was recorded many times. V gene TRBV29-1 combines with J gene TRBJ2-5; 11 bases line up with TRBD1. V lost 3 bases to trimming and J lost 6 bases; unmatched junction nucleotides: 3. This CDR3 has 13 residues. Germline V gene data show CDR1 as SQVTM and CDR2 as ANQGSEA. The CDR3 here is CSVEGQGVKTQYF. In DNA, the CDR3 is TGCAGCGTTGAGGGACAGGGGGTGAAGACCCAGTACTTC.

This clonotype turned up a few times. This chain links TRBV6-1 with TRBJ2-3, with D perhaps assigned TRBD1 or TRBD2 (5 bases each). Germline V lookup: CDR1 MNHNS, CDR2 SASEGT. The CDR3 runs 14 residues. The V end lost 10 bases, the J end lost 5 bases, and 19 bases lay between the germline ends. The chain's CDR3 is CATTQRDLGDTQYF. CDR3 nucleotides: TGTGCCACTACCCAGAGGGACCTAGGAGATACGCAGTATTTT.

The chain has TRBV7-9 and TRBJ1-2; no clear D. Between the trimmed V and J ends, which lost 1 base and 2 bases, there was a span of 11 bases. This CDR3 comprises 15 residues. Looked up from germline, CDR1 is SEHNR and CDR2 is FQNEAQ (reference sequence). For the CDR3, the DNA is TGTGCCAGCAGCTTAGAGTCAGGAACCAACTATGGCTACACCTTC. As protein: CASSLESGTNYGYTF.

This clonotype was observed a few times. The rearrangement uses TRBV9 and TRBJ2-6; no reliable D call. The CDR3 covers 15 residues. The germline CDR1 and CDR2 sequences are SGDLS and YYNGEE. The V gene lost 2 bases and the J gene lost 0 bases, with 6 bases spanning the gap. The CDR3 spells CASSVLGSGANVLTF. The CDR3 DNA reads TGTGCCAGCAGCGTCCTAGGCTCTGGGGCCAACGTCCTGACTTTC.

The rearrangement joins TRBV14 to TRBJ2-3, with D unresolved. V lost 1 base and J lost 3, with 14 bases in between. The germline gives CDR1 SGHDN, CDR2 FVKESK. The CDR3 sequence is 16 residues long. The DNA for the CDR3 is TGTGCCAGCAGCCAAGTTAGGGCAACTCTGACAGATACGCAGTATTTT. This translates into CASSQVRATLTDTQYF.

The genes are TRBV7-6 and TRBJ2-5; a weak D match, TRBD1 (5 bases). Germline CDR1 and CDR2: SGHVS and FNYEAQ. The CDR3 is 18 residues long. Trimming took 5 bases from V and 1 from J, leaving 23 bases between them. The CDR3 is CASSRDKQASEVQETQYF. In nucleotides, the CDR3 is TGTGCCAGCAGCCGAGATAAACAGGCATCAGAGGTCCAAGAGACCCAGTACTTC. The full variable domain, its missing parts supplied by reference TRBV7-6 and TRBJ2-5, is GAGVSQSPRYKVTKRGQDVALRCDPISGHVSLYWYRQALGQGPEFLTYFNYEAQQDKSGLPNDRFSAERPEGSISTLTIQRTEQRDSAMYRCASSRDKQASEVQETQYFGPGTRLLVL.

The J gene is TRBJ2-5, the V gene TRBV10-3; a weak D match, TRBD1 (6 bases). CDR3 size: 15 residues. Looked up from germline, CDR1 is ENHRY and CDR2 is SYGVKD. Between the trimmed V and J ends, which lost 5 bases and 2 bases, there was a span of 15 bases. The CDR3 nucleotides read TGTGCCATCAGTACACCCGGCAGGGGTCAAGAGACCCAGTACTTC. Its translation: CAISTPGRGQETQYF.

Notes on this clonotype: One end of the junction is discordant with germline, which a read error may explain. The rearrangement joins TRBV11-1 to TRBJ1-1; no clear D. The germline V gene encodes CDR1 SGHAT and CDR2 FQDESV (reference sequence). The CDR3 covers 11 residues. Here the CDR3 reads CASSFGPQALF. Here the CDR3 DNA reads TGTGCCAGCAGCTTCGGGCCTCAAGCTTTATTT.

CDR3 sequence reads: CASSLESGGGYEQYF. The CDR3 DNA reads TGTGCCAGCAGCTTAGAATCCGGCGGGGGCTACGAGCAGTACTTC. The chain carries TRBV7-2 and TRBJ2-7, with 7 bases fitting TRBD2. Germline V lookup: CDR1 SGHTA, CDR2 FQGNSA. V trimming: 1 base; J trimming: 3 bases; junction bases outside the gene matches: 6. This CDR3 is built from 15 residues.

This clonotype was seen a few times. The V and J genes are TRBV6-5 and TRBJ2-1; possibly TRBD2 for D (5 bases). Trimming took off 10 bases at V and 0 bases at J, with 16 bases between the two ends. Germline CDR1 and CDR2: MNHEY and SVGAGI. The CDR3 loop spans 15 amino acids. The DNA of the CDR3 is TGTGCCACCGGAGTACCGGGGAACTCCTACAATGAGCAGTTCTTC. Protein: CATGVPGNSYNEQFF.

This clonotype was observed many times. The chain has TRBV5-6 and TRBJ1-5; D gene uncertain. Trimming removed 1 base from V and 0 bases from J, with 8 bases in between. The germline gives CDR1 SGHDT, CDR2 YYEEEE. The CDR3 loop spans 15 amino acids. CDR3 bases: TGTGCCAGCAGCTTGCTGACCGATAGCAATCAGCCCCAGCATTTT. This encodes CASSLLTDSNQPQHF.

This clonotype was recorded at least ten times. This chain links TRBV5-1 with TRBJ1-1; D unclear. Germline CDR1 reads SGHRS; CDR2 reads YFSETQ. This CDR3 spans 13 amino acids. Trimming pared 0 bases from V and 3 bases from J, leaving 6 bases between. CDR3 sequence: CASSLAQYTEAFF. CDR3 coding DNA: TGCGCCAGCAGCTTGGCTCAGTACACTGAAGCTTTCTTT.

This clonotype was recorded at least ten times. The rearrangement joins TRBV4-1 to TRBJ1-5; 9 nucleotides match TRBD1. V gave up 3 bases and J gave up 6 bases; unmatched junction bases: 3. Germline assignment: CDR1 MGHRA and CDR2 YSYEKL. This CDR3 is built from 14 residues. The CDR3 DNA reads as TGCGCCAGCAGCCAGGACAGGGGAGGTCAGCCCCAGCATTTT. This translates into CASSQDRGGQPQHF.

This chain joins TRBV3-1 and TRBJ1-6; D possibly corresponds to TRBD1 (6 bases). The CDR3 spans 15 residues. The V gene lost 0 bases and the J gene lost 9 bases, with 12 bases spanning the gap. CDR1 LGHDT and CDR2 YNNKEL come from the germline V gene (reference sequence). The CDR3 bases are TGTGCCAGCAGCCAAGACAGGGGCGCGGGTTCACCCCTCCACTTT. It yields the protein CASSQDRGAGSPLHF.

A word on this clonotype: At one of its ends the junction is not consistent with the germline gene, which may arise from a read error. V usage is TRBV7-9 and J usage is TRBJ2-1; either TRBD1 or TRBD2 may fit D (5 bases each). The V gene's germline CDR1 is SEHNR and CDR2 FQNEAQ (reference sequence). The CDR3 runs 12 residues. The CDR3 DNA is TGTGCCGGCAGGGACGGAGGCAATGAGCAGTTCTTC. This codes for CAGRDGGNEQFF.

This clonotype was counted between two and nine times. This chain links TRBV6-2 or TRBV6-3 with TRBJ1-5; D call uncertain. Germline CDR1 reads MNHEY; CDR2 reads SVGEGT. V dropped 10 bases and J dropped 0 bases, with 10 bases sitting between them. The CDR3 spans 13 residues. This chain's CDR3 is CATQDYSNQPQHF. CDR3 sequence (DNA): TGTGCCACGCAGGATTATAGCAATCAGCCCCAGCATTTT.

V usage is TRBV15 and J usage is TRBJ1-5; no clear D. The CDR3 contains 13 residues. The germline gives CDR1 LNHNV, CDR2 YYDKDF (reference sequence). V dropped 1 base and J dropped 6 bases, with 7 bases sitting between them. The CDR3 sequence: CATSRVLGQPQHF. The CDR3 DNA follows: TGTGCCACCAGCAGAGTTTTGGGTCAGCCCCAGCATTTT. Combining the CDR3 with reference TRBV15 and TRBJ1-5 gives the whole variable domain DAMVIQNPRYQVTQFGKPVTLSCSQTLNHNVMYWYQQKSSQAPKLLFHYYDKDFNNEADTPDNFQSRRPNTSFCFLDIRSPGLGDTAMYLCATSRVLGQPQHFGDGTRLSIL.

This clonotype was detected many times. The chain has TRBV12-3 or TRBV12-4 and TRBJ2-5; 8 nucleotides align to TRBD2. CDR3 length: 14 residues. V dropped 8 bases and J dropped 4; count of bases not matched to a gene: 9. The chain's CDR3 is CASSLGLAGETQYF. In nucleotides, the CDR3 is TGTGCCAGCTCACTCGGACTAGCCGGAGAGACCCAGTACTTC.

This clonotype came up a few times. The chain links TRBV29-1 to TRBJ1-1; 7 nucleotides line up with TRBD1. The CDR3 has 14 amino acids. The junction had 11 bases not matched to a gene; V was cut back by 6 bases and J by 4 bases. The V gene's germline CDR1 is SQVTM and CDR2 ANQGSEA. This CDR3 is CSVGTDLRGTEAFF. CDR3 in DNA: TGCAGCGTCGGGACAGACCTTCGGGGCACTGAAGCTTTCTTT. Filled out from reference TRBV29-1 and TRBJ1-1, the complete variable domain reads SAVISQKPSRDICQRGTSLTIQCQVDSQVTMMFWYRQQPGQSLTLIATANQGSEATYESGFVIDKFPISRPNLTFSTLTVSNMSPEDSSIYLCSVGTDLRGTEAFFGQGTRLTVV.

This clonotype has more than one count but fewer than ten. This rearrangement joins TRBV5-1 to TRBJ1-1; D remains ambiguous. Germline V gene data show CDR1 as SGHRS and CDR2 as YFSETQ. V was cut by 2 bases and J by 6 bases, with 14 bases left in between. The CDR3 consists of 14 residues. For the CDR3, the DNA is TGCGCCAGCAGCTTCGGCTCCGGCATCGCTGAAGCTTTCTTT. Translation: CASSFGSGIAEAFF.

The chain uses TRBV5-1 and TRBJ2-7; D is perhaps TRBD1 (6 bases). This CDR3 region has 13 residues. V lost 0 bases and J lost 6, with 10 bases in between. The germline V gene has CDR1 SGHRS and CDR2 YFSETQ. Written as DNA, the CDR3 is TGCGCCAGCAGCTTGGAGGGGGTTGCCGAGCAGTACGTC. It is translated as CASSLEGVAEQYV.

There are a few counts of this clonotype. This chain links TRBV29-1 with TRBJ2-7, with TRBD2 as a possible D gene (5 bases). Trimming left V 0 bases short and J 2 bases short, with 14 bases between. The germline V gene encodes CDR1 SQVTM and CDR2 ANQGSEA. The CDR3 loop spans 15 amino acids. CDR3: CSVEDPGKGTYEQYF. The CDR3 DNA reads TGCAGCGTTGAAGATCCGGGGAAAGGGACCTACGAGCAGTACTTC.

This clonotype was detected a few times. The chain links TRBV6-2 or TRBV6-3 to TRBJ1-1; possibly TRBD1 for D (6 bases). The CDR3 covers 15 residues. Germline values: CDR1 MNHEY, CDR2 SVGEGT. With 0 bases removed from V and 4 bases from J, the gap between germline ends came to 12 bases. In nucleotides, the CDR3 is TGTGCCAGCAGTTACTCGAGGGGGGTGAGCACTGAAGCTTTCTTT. It encodes CASSYSRGVSTEAFF.